This T cell receptor beta chain was recorded in a study of T cell changes during pregnancy in multiple sclerosis. The repertoire was sequenced with immunoSEQ multiplex PCR; TCRdb's copy has only in-frame clones and lacks some. This sample has approximately 70,000 clones; 75% to 95% occur once, and the top ten carry about 0.4%. Germline V gene data show CDR1 as SEHNR and CDR2 as FQNEAQ (reference sequence). The CDR3 loop spans 17 amino acids. V lost 3 bases to trimming and J lost 0 bases; unmatched junction nucleotides: 7. Material: CD4+ T cells from peripheral blood mononuclear cells, obtained before pregnancy. The sequence came from a female donor with multiple sclerosis, enrolled in a pregnancy study. V and J are TRBV7-9 and TRBJ1-3; 8 bases fit TRBD1. The chain's CDR3 is CASSFGQGRPSGNTIYF. DNA of the CDR3: TGTGCCAGCAGCTTTGGACAGGGAAGACCCTCTGGAAACACCATATATTTT.